Following are 2 T cell receptor beta chains from one sample sequenced in a study of T cells in localized non-small cell lung cancer. Some clones are missing from TCRdb's copy, which holds only in-frame ones; the method was immunoSEQ multiplex PCR. The table shows 41,000 or so clones, with 86% occurring only once. The sequences come from peripheral blood, collected before any cancer treatment. The receptors come from a woman aged 18-55 years with stage III lung adenocarcinoma.

The gene calls are TRBV14 and TRBJ2-1, with 9 bases that match TRBD1. J lost 3 bases, V lost 2 bases, and 8 bases had no gene match. The CDR3 spans 17 residues. Germline V gene sequence: CDR1 SGHDN, CDR2 FVKESK. CDR3 coding DNA: TGTGCCAGCAGCCAACGATGGGGACAGGGCTACTACAATGAGCAGTTCTTC. Its protein is CASSQRWGQGYYNEQFF.

The rearrangement uses TRBV10-1 and TRBJ2-5; TRBD2 matches 8 bases. J lost 3 bases, V lost 1 base, and 7 bases had no gene match. Per germline, CDR1 WNHNN and CDR2 SYGVQD (reference sequence). The CDR3 is 16 residues long. The CDR3 nucleotides are TGCGCCAGCAGTGAGTACGCGGGACTAGGAGAAGAGACCCAGTACTTC. Its translation: CASSEYAGLGEETQYF.